This passage covers 32 T cell receptor beta chains from one sample sequenced in a study of blood T cell repertoires in COVID-19. Assay used: immunoSEQ multiplex PCR; TCRdb lists only in-frame clones, some missing. The sample includes about 260,000 clones, about 87% seen only once; the top ten take roughly 4%. The specimen was peripheral blood. These receptors were obtained from a man aged 55 to 69 who had recovered from COVID-19.

The J gene is TRBJ1-1, the V gene TRBV28; D gene uncertain. In germline, CDR1 is MDHEN, CDR2 SYDVKM. The CDR3 covers 14 residues. V lost 2 bases and J lost 3, with 10 bases in between. CDR3 residues: CASSLRAGYTEAFF. CDR3 bases: TGTGCCAGCAGTTTACGGGCGGGGTACACTGAAGCTTTCTTT.

The V and J genes are TRBV11-3 and TRBJ2-3; 7 nucleotides agree with TRBD2. The trim removed 5 bases at V and 4 bases at J, leaving 15 bases unmatched. The CDR3 runs to 17 residues. Germline CDR1 and CDR2: SGHNT and YENEEA. CDR3 DNA sequence: TGTGCCAGCAGCCCCGGTGGGGGGGGGTCCGGGGCAGATACGCAGTATTTT. It yields the protein CASSPGGGGSGADTQYF.

There are a few counts of this clone. The V gene is TRBV15, the J gene TRBJ1-6; D call uncertain. V shed 5 bases and J shed 9 bases, with 8 bases lying between them. Germline lookup yields CDR1 LNHNV and CDR2 YYDKDF (reference sequence). CDR3 length: 12 residues. The CDR3 spells CATSWESSPLHF. The CDR3, as DNA: TGTGCCACCAGCTGGGAGAGTTCACCCCTCCACTTT.

The rearrangement links TRBV6-1 to TRBJ2-7; no clear D. Trimming took off 2 bases at V and 4 bases at J, with 15 bases between the two ends. Per the germline V gene, CDR1 is MNHNS and CDR2 is SASEGT. This CDR3 contains 15 residues. This chain's CDR3 is CASSEPQYSFYEQYF. The CDR3 DNA is TGTGCCAGCAGTGAACCACAGTACTCTTTTTACGAGCAGTACTTC.

There are a few counts of this clone. This chain uses TRBV10-2 with TRBJ1-2, with 8 nucleotides matching TRBD1. The CDR3 has 14 amino acids. Germline loops: CDR1 WSHSY, CDR2 SAAADI. With V trimmed by 6 bases and J by 7 bases, 10 bases remained unmatched. Written as DNA, the CDR3 is TGCGCCAGCAGAGGACAGGGAGCTAACACTGGCTACACCTTC. Residues: CASRGQGANTGYTF.

The V call is TRBV27, the J call TRBJ2-7, with 7 bases identical to TRBD1. The CDR3 has 14 amino acids. The germline CDR1 and CDR2 sequences are MNHEY and SMNVEV (reference sequence). With V trimmed by 6 bases and J by 3 bases, 8 bases remained unmatched. The CDR3 here is CASRTGIGGYEQYF. The CDR3 coding sequence is TGTGCCAGCAGGACAGGGATTGGAGGCTACGAGCAGTACTTC.

The CDR3 here is CASSETRTDTQYF. The CDR3 DNA sequence: TGTGCCAGCAGTGAAACGAGGACAGATACGCAGTATTTT. J is TRBJ2-3 and V is TRBV6-1; D unclear. This CDR3 is 13 amino acids long. V was shortened by 2 bases and J by 3 bases, with 6 bases between the two germline ends. In germline, CDR1 is MNHNS, CDR2 SASEGT.

The chain uses TRBV19 and TRBJ1-2; tentative D call: TRBD1 (5 bases). Germline CDR1 and CDR2: LNHDA and SQIVND (reference sequence). V was cut by 1 base and J by 8 bases, with 14 bases left in between. The CDR3 consists of 14 residues. Written as DNA, the CDR3 is TGTGCCAGTAGTATAGGGGGCGGCGGCCTCGGCTACACCTTC. Residues: CASSIGGGGLGYTF.

This rearrangement joins TRBV5-4 to TRBJ2-3, with D possibly matching TRBD2 (6 bases). This CDR3 spans 16 amino acids. Germline V gene sequence: CDR1 SGHNT, CDR2 YYREEE (reference sequence). V was cut by 0 bases and J by 2 bases, with 13 bases left in between. The CDR3 sequence is CASSLGGSGHTDTQYF. CDR3 sequence (DNA): TGTGCCAGCAGCTTGGGGGGTAGCGGACACACAGATACGCAGTATTTT.

The J gene is TRBJ1-5, the V gene TRBV5-1; 8 bases align to TRBD1. V dropped 0 bases and J dropped 6; count of bases not matched to a gene: 5. Germline-derived CDR1 and CDR2 are SGHRS and YFSETQ. The CDR3 has 15 residues. The chain's CDR3 is CASSLDSGQGQPQHF. The CDR3 nucleotides read TGCGCCAGCAGCTTGGATTCAGGACAGGGTCAGCCCCAGCATTTT. Filled out from reference TRBV5-1 and TRBJ1-5, the complete variable domain reads KAGVTQTPRYLIKTRGQQVTLSCSPISGHRSVSWYQQTPGQGLQFLFEYFSETQRNKGNFPGRFSGRQFSNSRSEMNVSTLELGDSALYLCASSLDSGQGQPQHFGDGTRLSIL.

The V and J genes are TRBV7-2 and TRBJ1-4; the D gene is possibly TRBD1 (6 bases). The CDR3 is made up of 16 amino acids. Per germline, CDR1 SGHTA and CDR2 FQGNSA. Trimming removed 5 bases at V and 8 bases at J, with 21 bases between. CDR3 region: CASSPERTGYAEKLFF. The CDR3 region has the DNA TGTGCCAGCAGCCCAGAAAGAACAGGGTACGCGGAAAAACTGTTTTTT.

The chain couples TRBV7-6 to TRBJ2-5; 9 positions match TRBD1. V lost 1 base to trimming and J lost 1 base; unmatched junction nucleotides: 4. Germline V lookup: CDR1 SGHVS, CDR2 FNYEAQ. The CDR3 runs to 16 residues. CDR3 residues: CASSLVGTGIQETQYF. The CDR3 region has the DNA TGTGCCAGCAGCTTAGTTGGGACAGGGATCCAAGAGACCCAGTACTTC.

The V call is TRBV4-2, the J call TRBJ2-5, with 11 positions matching TRBD2. Germline lookup yields CDR1 LGHNA and CDR2 YNFKEQ. The junction had 10 bases not matched to a gene; V was cut back by 1 base and J by 3 bases. This CDR3 region has 18 residues. In nucleotides, the CDR3 is TGTGCCAGCAGCCAAGGGGCAGGGGGACTAGCGGTGGAAGAGACCCAGTACTTC. It yields the protein CASSQGAGGLAVEETQYF.

This clone was recorded many times. V and J are TRBV11-2 and TRBJ1-2; unclear D gene. CDR1 SGHAT and CDR2 FQNNGV come from the germline V gene. The CDR3 length is 14 residues. V lost 1 base and J lost 8, with 14 bases in between. The CDR3 here is CASSLVNSRSGYTF. CDR3 coding DNA: TGTGCCAGCAGCTTAGTGAACAGTCGGTCCGGCTACACCTTC.

The gene calls are TRBV3-1 (or the pseudogene TRBV3-2) and TRBJ1-5; no firm D call. V was pared by 0 bases and J by 0 bases, with 12 bases between. The CDR3 covers 17 residues. In germline, CDR1 is LGHDT, CDR2 YNNKEL (reference sequence). The CDR3 DNA reads as TGTGCCAGCAGCCAAGATTGGAGGCCCTATAGCAATCAGCCCCAGCATTTT. Protein product: CASSQDWRPYSNQPQHF.

The chain carries TRBV7-3 and TRBJ2-7; 8 nucleotides match TRBD1. Germline-derived CDR1 and CDR2 are SGHTA and FQGTGA. The length of the CDR3 is 15 residues. V shed 2 bases and J 5 bases; nucleotides not matched to a gene: 8. DNA of the CDR3: TGTGCCAGCAGCTTAGCCGGGACAGGTATTAACGAGCAGTACTTC. This translates into CASSLAGTGINEQYF.

In this sample, this clone turned up once. The chain joins TRBV24-1 to TRBJ1-4; 7 nucleotides agree with TRBD1. Germline assignment: CDR1 KGHDR and CDR2 SFDVKD. Trimming took 5 bases from V and 4 from J; bases not matched to a gene: 9. The CDR3 length is 16 residues. CDR3 protein: CATSATTGWNNEKLFF. The DNA for the CDR3 is TGTGCCACCAGTGCTACGACAGGGTGGAATAATGAAAAACTGTTTTTT.

This clone was seen once. The gene calls are TRBV18 and TRBJ2-4; weak D call: TRBD2 (7 bases). Trimming pared 3 bases from V and 6 bases from J, leaving 15 bases between. The V gene's germline CDR1 is KGHSH and CDR2 LQKENI. This CDR3 has 15 residues. The CDR3 bases are TGTGCCAGCTCACCGACATGGGGGGGCGGAAACATTCAGTACTTC. It is translated as CASSPTWGGGNIQYF.

The chain uses TRBV6-4 and TRBJ1-2, with TRBD1 as a possible D gene (5 bases). The CDR3 has 13 residues. Trimming stripped 7 bases from V and 2 bases from J, with 11 bases between. Germline V CDR1 and CDR2: MRHNA, SNTAGT. The CDR3 region is CASKPGGNYGYTF. The DNA for the CDR3 is TGTGCCAGCAAACCGGGGGGGAACTATGGCTACACCTTC.

The chain uses TRBV30 and TRBJ1-1; D unresolved. This CDR3 has 12 residues. V lost 2 bases and J lost 11, with 15 bases in between. Germline loops: CDR1 GTSNPN, CDR2 SVGIG (reference sequence). The CDR3 DNA reads as TGTGCCTGGAGTTACAAGGACTGGTGTGCTTTCTTT. Translated, it gives CAWSYKDWCAFF. Based on the CDR3 plus reference TRBV30 and TRBJ1-1, the full variable domain is SQTIHQWPATLVQPVGSPLSLECTVEGTSNPNLYWYRQAAGRGLQLLFYSVGIGQISSEVPQNLSASRPQDRQFILSSKKLLLSDSGFYLCAWSYKDWCAFFGQGTRLTVV.

This clone was seen once. V is TRBV7-2 and J is TRBJ1-1; D gene uncertain. Germline V CDR1 and CDR2: SGHTA, FQGNSA. The CDR3 is 13 residues long. V was shortened by 5 bases and J by 5 bases, with 12 bases between the two germline ends. The DNA for the CDR3 is TGTGCCAGCAGCCGGGCCGGAGGGACTGAAGCTTTCTTT. This sequence encodes CASSRAGGTEAFF.

The rearrangement uses TRBV5-1 and TRBJ1-6, with D possibly TRBD1 on 6 matching bases. Per the germline V gene, CDR1 is SGHRS and CDR2 is YFSETQ. The CDR3 spans 15 residues. The V gene lost 4 bases and the J gene lost 4 bases, with 12 bases spanning the gap. The CDR3 region has the DNA TGCGCCAGCAGCCGGATTGGACAGTATAATTCACCCCTCCACTTT. The encoded protein is CASSRIGQYNSPLHF.

This rearrangement joins TRBV7-9 to TRBJ2-7, with 8 nucleotides matching TRBD1. V gave up 5 bases and J gave up 5 bases; unmatched junction bases: 8. CDR3 length: 14 amino acids. Germline V gene data show CDR1 as SEHNR and CDR2 as FQNEAQ (reference sequence). The CDR3 DNA follows: TGTGCCAGCAGCGTAGGACAGGGCGGGAACGAGCAGTACTTC. This codes for CASSVGQGGNEQYF.

The V call is TRBV4-2, the J call TRBJ2-3; 8 nucleotides match TRBD2. The germline CDR1 and CDR2 sequences are LGHNA and YNFKEQ. Trimming at V came to 5 bases and at J to 3 bases, leaving 13 bases not matched to a gene. This CDR3 comprises 17 residues. CDR3 DNA sequence: TGTGCCAGCAGCGGGGAGGACGGGGGGGCCCATACAGATACGCAGTATTTT. Its translation: CASSGEDGGAHTDTQYF.

The chain employs TRBV6-5 and TRBJ1-5; TRBD1 aligns across 7 bases. The CDR3 is 15 residues long. Trimming cost V 6 bases and J 5 bases; bases outside gene matches: 10. Germline V CDR1 and CDR2: MNHEY, SVGAGI. Here the CDR3 reads CASSPGQRSYQPQHF. CDR3 nucleotides: TGTGCCAGCAGCCCGGGACAGAGGTCTTATCAGCCCCAGCATTTT.

This chain uses TRBV10-3 with TRBJ2-1, with 8 bases identical to TRBD2. There are 14 residues in the CDR3. Germline CDR1 ENHRY, CDR2 SYGVKD. The V and J ends lost 0 bases and 13 bases, in that order; junction bases with no gene match: 8. CDR3 DNA sequence: TGTGCCATCAGTGAGTCGGGAGCGGGGGCCCCTCAGTTCTTC. Amino acid sequence: CAISESGAGAPQFF.

The chain recombines TRBV7-3 with TRBJ1-1, with a tentative D call TRBD1 (5 bases). Trimming shortened V by 0 bases and J by 1 base, and 6 bases separated the two germline ends. There are 14 residues in the CDR3. CDR1 SGHTA and CDR2 FQGTGA come from the germline V gene. CDR3 region: CASSLTGPNTEAFF. For the CDR3, the DNA is TGTGCCAGCAGCTTAACGGGGCCGAACACTGAAGCTTTCTTT.

This chain links TRBV7-8 with TRBJ2-7; 9 bases agree with TRBD1. The length of the CDR3 is 15 residues. CDR1 and CDR2 (germline): SGHVS, FQNEAQ. J gave up 4 bases and V 3 bases, and 7 bases lay outside the gene matches. Here the CDR3 reads CASSLKTGGSYEQYF. CDR3 sequence (DNA): TGTGCCAGCAGCTTGAAGACAGGGGGGTCTTACGAGCAGTACTTC.

The chain joins TRBV11-2 to TRBJ2-4; the D is unclear. This CDR3 has 11 amino acids. Germline V gene lookup returns CDR1 SGHAT and CDR2 FQNNGV. Trimming shortened V by 5 bases and J by 6 bases, and 5 bases separated the two germline ends. The CDR3 is CASSPRNIQYF. The CDR3 bases are TGTGCCAGCAGCCCGAGAAACATTCAGTACTTC.

V usage is TRBV10-1 and J usage is TRBJ2-1; 12 bases line up with TRBD2. The CDR3 is 15 residues long. The germline V gene has CDR1 WNHNN and CDR2 SYGVQD (reference sequence). The trim removed 5 bases at V and 4 bases at J, leaving 3 bases unmatched. This chain's CDR3 is CASSPSGGGYNEQFF. The CDR3, as DNA: TGCGCCAGCAGTCCTAGCGGGGGGGGTTACAATGAGCAGTTCTTC.

The V and J genes are TRBV6-4 and TRBJ1-6; 8 nucleotides match TRBD1. The V segment lost 5 bases and the J segment 7 bases; nucleotides outside the gene matches: 7. Germline CDR1 MRHNA, CDR2 SNTAGT. This CDR3 contains 15 residues. The CDR3 DNA reads TGTGCCAGCAGTACTGGACAGGGCGAAAATTCACCCCTCCACTTT. Its translation is CASSTGQGENSPLHF.

This clone has only a few counts. The rearrangement links TRBV6-5 to TRBJ2-4; 8 bases fit TRBD2. The V gene's germline CDR1 is MNHEY and CDR2 SVGAGI. Trimming took 7 bases from V and 3 from J; bases not matched to a gene: 8. This CDR3 spans 15 amino acids. The DNA of the CDR3 is TGTGCCAGCAAACGGGAGGGGCTTGGCAAAAACATTCAGTACTTC. Encoded protein: CASKREGLGKNIQYF.